This TCR beta chain emerged from a study of shared clonotypes between healthy human individuals. Broader study findings: Naive subsets generally had larger estimated richness than memory subsets.

As to this clone: Its antigen is still unknown.

Data came from immunoSEQ multiplex PCR; TCRdb stores just in-frame clones and leaves some out. Of some 1,100,000 clones listed, 70% to 80% were seen once; the top ten hold around 0.47%. Material for sequencing was memory CD4+ T cells from PBMCs. Subset reported: CD45RA-negative fraction. This TCR derives from a man between 18 and 35 years old in good health. Some clones in this sample may be carry-over from other donors' samples.

Here the CDR3 DNA reads TGTGCCAGCAGTCTTAGGGAGGGCCAGCCCCAGCATTTT. It yields the protein CASSLREGQPQHF. The J gene is TRBJ1-5, the V gene TRBV7-6; no firm D call. Trimming removed 6 bases at V and 7 bases at J, with 13 bases between. Germline CDR1 and CDR2: SGHVS and FNYEAQ. This CDR3 has 13 residues.